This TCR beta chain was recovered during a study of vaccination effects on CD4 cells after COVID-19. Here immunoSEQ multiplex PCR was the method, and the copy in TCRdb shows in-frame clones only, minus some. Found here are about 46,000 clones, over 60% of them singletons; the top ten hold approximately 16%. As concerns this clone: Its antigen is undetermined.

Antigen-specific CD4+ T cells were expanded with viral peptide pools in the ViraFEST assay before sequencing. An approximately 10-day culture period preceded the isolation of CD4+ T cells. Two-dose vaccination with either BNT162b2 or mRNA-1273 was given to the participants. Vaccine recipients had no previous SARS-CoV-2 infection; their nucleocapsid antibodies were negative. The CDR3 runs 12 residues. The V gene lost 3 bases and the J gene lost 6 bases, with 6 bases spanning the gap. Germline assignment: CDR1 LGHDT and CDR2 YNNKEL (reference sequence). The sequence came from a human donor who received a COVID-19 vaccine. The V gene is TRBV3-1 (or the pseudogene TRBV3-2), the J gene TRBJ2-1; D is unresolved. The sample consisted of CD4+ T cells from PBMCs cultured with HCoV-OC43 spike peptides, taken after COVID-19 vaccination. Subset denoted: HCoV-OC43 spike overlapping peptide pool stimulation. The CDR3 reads CASSQSVNEQFF. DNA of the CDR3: TGTGCCAGCAGCCAGTCCGTCAATGAGCAGTTCTTC.